This entry describes one T cell receptor beta chain. Its cognate antigen is unknown. This specimen comes from a study of blood T cells in healthy people across ages. Study-level background: There was about one barcoded beta molecule captured by template switching per two T cells.

Primers used in a second PCR of roughly 7 to 12 cycles were a sample-barcoded 5' primer and a J-beta primer mix. All samples gave at least 2.5 million CDR3-containing paired-end reads. Each CDR3 protein is one row after TCRdb ran MiXCR on the 5' RACE reads. This table has around 750,000 distinct CDR3 sequences, roughly 50% appearing once. Trimming took 5 bases from V and 7 from J, leaving 15 bases between them. Germline values: CDR1 SGHVS, CDR2 FNYEAQ. This CDR3 spans 14 amino acids. Overall study findings and caveats: Age advanced and TCR beta diversity per million T cells fell, roughly linearly. Bulk PBMC profiling left naive and antigen-experienced comparisons inconclusive.

This clonotype was sampled from a man older than 75 in good health. Specimen: blood. This chain joins TRBV7-6 and TRBJ2-1; D gene ambiguous. The CDR3 reads CASSPVVGKNEQFF. The CDR3 DNA sequence: TGTGCCAGCAGCCCCGTCGTGGGGAAGAATGAGCAGTTCTTC.